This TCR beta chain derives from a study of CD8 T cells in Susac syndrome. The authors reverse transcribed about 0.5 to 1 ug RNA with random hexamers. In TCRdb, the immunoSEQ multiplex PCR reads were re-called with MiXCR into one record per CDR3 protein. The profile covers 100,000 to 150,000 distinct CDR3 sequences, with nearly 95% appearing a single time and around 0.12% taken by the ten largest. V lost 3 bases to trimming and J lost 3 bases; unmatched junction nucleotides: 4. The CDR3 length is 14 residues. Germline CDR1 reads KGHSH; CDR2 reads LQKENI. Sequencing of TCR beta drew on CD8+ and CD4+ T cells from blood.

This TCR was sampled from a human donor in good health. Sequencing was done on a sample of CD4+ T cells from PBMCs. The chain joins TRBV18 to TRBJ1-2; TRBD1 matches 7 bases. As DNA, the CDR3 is TGTGCCAGCTCACCTGGGGACAGACACTATGGCTACACCTTC. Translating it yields CASSPGDRHYGYTF.